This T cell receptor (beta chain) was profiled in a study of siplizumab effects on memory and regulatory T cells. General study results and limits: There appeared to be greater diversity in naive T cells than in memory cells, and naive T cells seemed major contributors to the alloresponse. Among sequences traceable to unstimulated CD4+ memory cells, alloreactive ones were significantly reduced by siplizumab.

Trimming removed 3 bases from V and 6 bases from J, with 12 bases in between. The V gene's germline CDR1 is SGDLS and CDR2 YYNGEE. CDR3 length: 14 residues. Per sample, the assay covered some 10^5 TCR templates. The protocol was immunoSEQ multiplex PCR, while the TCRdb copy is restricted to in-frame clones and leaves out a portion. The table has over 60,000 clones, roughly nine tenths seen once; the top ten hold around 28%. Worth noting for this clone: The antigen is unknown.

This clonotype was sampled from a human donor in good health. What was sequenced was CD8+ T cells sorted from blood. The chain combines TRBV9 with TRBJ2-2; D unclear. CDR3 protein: CASSDGSLAGELFF. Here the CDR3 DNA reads TGTGCCAGCAGCGACGGCAGTCTCGCCGGGGAGCTGTTTTTT.